The T cell receptor (beta chain) under discussion was sequenced for a study of human T cells and chemical hapten exposure. On the study more broadly: In the approximately 26-week study, patients were dosed weekly with diphenylcyclopropenone on the scalp throughout.

The library tagged each cDNA molecule with unique molecular identifiers. TCRdb recomputed calls from the RACE reads with MiXCR, one row per CDR3 protein. The sample includes more than 85,000 distinct CDR3 sequences, 7.5% to 9.5% seen only once; the top ten take 2.5% to 3%. This clonotype was seen many times. Time point of the sample: pre-sensitization, week 0. Documented treatment: therapeutic diphenylcyclopropenone sensitization with weekly scalp DPC. The V end was cut by 2 bases, the J end by 2 bases, with 9 bases between. The CDR3 is made up of 14 amino acids. The germline CDR1 and CDR2 sequences are KGHSH and LQKENI.

Sequencing used whole blood, obtained in connection with sensitization to the hapten diphenylcyclopropenone (DPC). The receptor's source is a man in his forties with alopecia areata. Some clones in this sample may be carry-over from other donors' samples. The chain recombines TRBV18 with TRBJ2-5; D not resolved. The CDR3 nucleotides are TGTGCCAGCTCACCAAGAGACTTACAAGAGACCCAGTACTTC. Amino acid sequence: CASSPRDLQETQYF.